This passage covers 24 T cell receptor beta chains from one sample sequenced in a study of identical twins. TCRdb re-called the 5' RACE reads through MiXCR, storing one row per CDR3 protein. The sample consists of 300,000 to 350,000 distinct CDR3 sequences, 12% of them appearing once. This sample also belongs to another study, concerning yellow fever vaccine responses in identical twins.

Sequenced input: CD8+ T cells sorted from blood. These TCRs come from a woman under 30 in good health.

This clonotype was observed a handful of times. The genes are TRBV20-1 and TRBJ2-7; 10 bases line up with TRBD1. This CDR3 spans 14 amino acids. J gave up 4 bases and V 1 base, and 4 bases lay outside the gene matches. Germline V gives CDR1 DFQATT, CDR2 SNEGSKA (reference sequence). The CDR3 DNA follows: TGCAGTGCTAGAGGTCCGGGACAGGGGTACGAGCAGTACTTC. Translating gives CSARGPGQGYEQYF.

This clonotype was picked up many times. V is TRBV12-3 or TRBV12-4 and J is TRBJ1-6; 7 positions agree with TRBD1. CDR3 length equals 15 residues. V lost 5 bases to trimming and J lost 6 bases; unmatched junction nucleotides: 7. The CDR3 DNA sequence: TGTGCCAGCAGTCCCGACAGGGATGGTAATTCACCCCTCCACTTT. Encoded protein: CASSPDRDGNSPLHF.

The chain joins TRBV6-1 to TRBJ2-3, with 10 bases identical to TRBD2. The length of the CDR3 is 15 residues. The V gene end was trimmed by 6 bases and the J gene end by 8 bases; junction bases not matched to a gene: 11. Germline V gene data show CDR1 as MNHNS and CDR2 as SASEGT. The CDR3 spells CASRATLAGVPTQYF. Written as DNA, the CDR3 is TGTGCCAGCAGGGCCACGCTAGCGGGGGTCCCTACGCAGTATTTT.

The rearrangement links TRBV6-5 to TRBJ2-3, with D possibly matching TRBD2 (6 bases). Germline V gives CDR1 MNHEY, CDR2 SVGAGI. This CDR3 region has 12 residues. In DNA form, the CDR3 reads TGTACACTCGGGCAGGAGGGATATACGCAGTATTTT. It specifies CTLGQEGYTQYF.

This rearrangement joins TRBV10-3 to TRBJ1-2; the D gene is possibly TRBD1 (5 bases). V lost 3 bases and J lost 4, with 15 bases in between. There are 15 residues in the CDR3. Germline V gene data show CDR1 as ENHRY and CDR2 as SYGVKD. The CDR3 loop is CAISESGSPIYGYTF. The CDR3 DNA follows: TGTGCCATCAGTGAATCAGGGTCCCCCATCTATGGCTACACCTTC.

The chain joins TRBV5-1 to TRBJ2-1; no reliable D call. The CDR3 spans 12 residues. Germline CDR1 and CDR2: SGHRS and YFSETQ. V gave up 4 bases and J gave up 6 bases, with 8 bases separating them. CDR3 coding DNA: TGCGCCAGCAGCCCCTACAGCAATGAGCAGTTCTTC. This encodes CASSPYSNEQFF.

This chain's CDR3 is CASSQDLGGWNQPQHF. In nucleotides, the CDR3 is TGCGCCAGCAGCCAAGATTTGGGGGGCTGGAATCAGCCCCAGCATTTT. The chain links TRBV4-1 to TRBJ1-5; D possibly corresponds to TRBD1 (6 bases). Germline V gives CDR1 MGHRA, CDR2 YSYEKL. V gave up 0 bases and J gave up 4 bases, with 13 bases separating them. This CDR3 is 16 amino acids long.

The V and J genes are TRBV6-1 and TRBJ1-4; 10 nucleotides align to TRBD1. This CDR3 region has 16 residues. The junction had 10 bases not matched to a gene; V was cut back by 7 bases and J by 5 bases. CDR1 MNHNS and CDR2 SASEGT come from the germline V gene. Written as DNA, the CDR3 is TGTGCCAGCACTCCGGGACAGGGGCCGAGAAATGAAAAACTGTTTTTT. Translated: CASTPGQGPRNEKLFF.

The V call is TRBV9, the J call TRBJ2-7, with D possibly matching TRBD2 (5 bases). Germline V gene data show CDR1 as SGDLS and CDR2 as YYNGEE. V dropped 4 bases and J dropped 3 bases, with 17 bases sitting between them. The CDR3 consists of 15 residues. CDR3 nucleotides: TGTGCCAGCAGCCCCGGAGTCGGAGGCGGCTACGAGCAGTACTTC. This sequence encodes CASSPGVGGGYEQYF.

The chain links TRBV12-5 to TRBJ2-1, with D unresolved. There are 13 residues in the CDR3. V was trimmed by 0 bases and J by 8 bases, leaving 8 bases between them. Germline values: CDR1 LGHNT, CDR2 FRNRAP. The chain's CDR3 is CASGLVYGHEQFF. In DNA form, the CDR3 reads TGTGCTAGTGGTTTGGTATACGGACATGAGCAGTTCTTC. Full variable domain (remainder filled in from reference TRBV12-5 and TRBJ2-1): DARVTQTPRHKVTEMGQEVTMRCQPILGHNTVFWYRQTMMQGLELLAYFRNRAPLDDSGMPKDRFSAEMPDATLATLKIQPSEPRDSAVYFCASGLVYGHEQFFGPGTRLTVL.

This clonotype was recorded many times. The rearrangement links TRBV5-1 to TRBJ2-1, with 9 bases fitting TRBD1. V shed 2 bases and J 8 bases; nucleotides not matched to a gene: 8. From germline, CDR1 is SGHRS and CDR2 YFSETQ. CDR3 length: 15 amino acids. The CDR3 DNA reads TGCGCCAGCAGCTTTAACAGGGGGCAAGGGGATGAGCAGTTCTTC. Its protein product is CASSFNRGQGDEQFF.

V and J are TRBV7-9 and TRBJ2-3; TRBD1 matches 9 bases. The germline CDR1 and CDR2 sequences are SEHNR and FQNEAQ (reference sequence). The CDR3 is made up of 16 amino acids. The ends lost 4 bases at V and 1 base at J; junction bases unmatched: 6. The CDR3 loop reads CASSSPGQGRTDTQYF. The CDR3 DNA reads TGTGCCAGCAGCTCCCCGGGACAGGGTCGCACAGATACGCAGTATTTT.

The chain joins TRBV11-1 to TRBJ2-7; the match to TRBD1 covers 9 bases. Germline trimming cut 4 bases from V and 5 bases from J; bases unmatched to any gene: 3. Per germline, CDR1 SGHAT and CDR2 FQDESV (reference sequence). The CDR3 has 13 amino acids. Here the CDR3 reads CASSYGTGNEQYV. The CDR3 bases are TGTGCCAGCAGCTACGGGACAGGGAACGAGCAGTACGTC.

A few counts support this clonotype. The CDR3 nucleotides read TGTGCCAGCAGTGATAAAGGGGACGTTGAAAAACTGTTTTTT. Its protein product is CASSDKGDVEKLFF. The genes are TRBV6-1 and TRBJ1-4, with D tentatively TRBD1 (5 bases). CDR3 length: 14 amino acids. The V end lost 3 bases, the J end lost 7 bases, and 12 bases lay between the germline ends. The germline CDR1 and CDR2 sequences are MNHNS and SASEGT.

This chain uses TRBV11-3 with TRBJ2-1; D uncertain. CDR3 length equals 13 residues. Germline V gene lookup returns CDR1 SGHNT and CDR2 YENEEA. V shed 2 bases and J shed 7 bases, with 9 bases lying between them. The CDR3 DNA reads as TGTGCCAGCAGCTTATGGTGGGGAAATGAGCAGTTCTTC. Translation: CASSLWWGNEQFF.

This clonotype was observed many times. CDR3 sequence (DNA): TGTGCCAGCAGTTCGGGGGGTTCATACTCTGGGGCCAACGTCCTGACTTTC. This sequence encodes CASSSGGSYSGANVLTF. The chain combines TRBV12-3 or TRBV12-4 with TRBJ2-6, with 7 bases matching TRBD2. The length of the CDR3 is 17 residues. V lost 4 bases to trimming and J lost 0 bases; unmatched junction nucleotides: 6.

The CDR3 spells CASSPHYPGPPAVEQYF. CDR3 sequence (DNA): TGTGCCAGCAGTCCCCACTATCCGGGACCCCCAGCGGTCGAGCAGTACTTC. The chain recombines TRBV27 with TRBJ2-7; tentatively, D is TRBD1 or TRBD2 (5 bases each). Germline assignment: CDR1 MNHEY and CDR2 SMNVEV (reference sequence). The CDR3 covers 17 residues. The V gene lost 5 bases and the J gene lost 6 bases, with 26 bases spanning the gap.

V usage is TRBV6-1 and J usage is TRBJ2-7; D is uncertain. The CDR3 consists of 13 residues. The germline V and J ends were trimmed by 3 bases and 6 bases, with 12 bases remaining between them. Germline loops: CDR1 MNHNS, CDR2 SASEGT. The CDR3 loop is CASSDEPPVEQYV. Written as DNA, the CDR3 is TGTGCCAGCAGTGATGAACCTCCGGTCGAGCAGTACGTC.

V gene TRBV29-1 combines with J gene TRBJ2-3; D gene unclear. Germline lookup yields CDR1 SQVTM and CDR2 ANQGSEA. V lost 5 bases, J lost 6 bases, and 6 bases lay in between. CDR3 size: 10 residues. The CDR3 DNA sequence: TGCAGCGTTTATTTGGATACGCAGTATTTT. This codes for CSVYLDTQYF.

This clonotype was picked up many times. The gene calls are TRBV29-1 and TRBJ1-2; the match to TRBD1 covers 7 bases. The CDR3 runs to 13 residues. CDR1 is SQVTM, CDR2 ANQGSEA, per germline. The junction had 5 bases not matched to a gene; V was cut back by 1 base and J by 6 bases. The CDR3 DNA follows: TGCAGCGTTGAAGGCCGGGACAGTGATGGCTACACCTTC. It codes for CSVEGRDSDGYTF.

Many counts were recorded for this clonotype. The chain has TRBV2 and TRBJ2-1; TRBD2 aligns across 10 bases. The CDR3 runs to 14 residues. Germline values: CDR1 SNHLY, CDR2 FYNNEI. V was clipped by 4 bases and J by 6 bases; unmatched bases: 3. The CDR3, as DNA: TGTGCCAGCAGTGGGCTAGCGGGAGCCAATGAGCAGTTCTTC. Amino acids: CASSGLAGANEQFF.

As concerns this clonotype: A much larger clone is a single base away; this may be a read error. The chain has TRBV4-1 and TRBJ2-1; a possible D gene is TRBD2 (5 bases). Germline assignment: CDR1 MGHRA and CDR2 YSYEKL. This CDR3 is built from 15 residues. The CDR3 reads CASSLLGLLYKEQFF. The CDR3 DNA reads as TGCGCCAGCAGCCTACTCGGACTGTTGTACAAGGAGCAGTTCTTC.

The chain links TRBV7-8 to TRBJ1-5; D unresolved. V lost 0 bases, J lost 4 bases, and 10 bases lay in between. Germline V gives CDR1 SGHVS, CDR2 FQNEAQ. The CDR3 has 15 residues. The CDR3, as DNA: TGTGCCAGCAGCTTAGCGGGAGCGGGTAATCAGCCCCAGCATTTT. Amino acid sequence: CASSLAGAGNQPQHF.

The V call is TRBV25-1, the J call TRBJ2-7; maybe TRBD1 (6 bases). The CDR3 has 15 residues. V gave up 4 bases and J gave up 3 bases, with 16 bases separating them. The V gene's germline CDR1 is MGHDK and CDR2 SYGVNS. DNA for the CDR3: TGTGCCAGCAGTGTGACAGGACCATCCCTCTACGAGCAGTACTTC. It is translated as CASSVTGPSLYEQYF.